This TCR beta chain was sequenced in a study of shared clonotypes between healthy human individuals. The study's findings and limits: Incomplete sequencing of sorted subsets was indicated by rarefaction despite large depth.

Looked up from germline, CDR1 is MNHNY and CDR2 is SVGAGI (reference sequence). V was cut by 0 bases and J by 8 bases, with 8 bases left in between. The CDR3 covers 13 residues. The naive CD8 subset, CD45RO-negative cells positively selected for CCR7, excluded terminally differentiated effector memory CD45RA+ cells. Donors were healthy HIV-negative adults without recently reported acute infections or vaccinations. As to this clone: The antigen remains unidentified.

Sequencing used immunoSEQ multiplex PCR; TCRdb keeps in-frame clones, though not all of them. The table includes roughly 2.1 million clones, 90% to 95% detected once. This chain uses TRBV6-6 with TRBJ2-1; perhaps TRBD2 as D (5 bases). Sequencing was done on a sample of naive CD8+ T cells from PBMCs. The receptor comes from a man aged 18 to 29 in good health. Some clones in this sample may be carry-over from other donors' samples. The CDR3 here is CASSYSRADEQFF. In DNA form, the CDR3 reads TGTGCCAGCAGTTACTCGAGGGCTGATGAGCAGTTCTTC.